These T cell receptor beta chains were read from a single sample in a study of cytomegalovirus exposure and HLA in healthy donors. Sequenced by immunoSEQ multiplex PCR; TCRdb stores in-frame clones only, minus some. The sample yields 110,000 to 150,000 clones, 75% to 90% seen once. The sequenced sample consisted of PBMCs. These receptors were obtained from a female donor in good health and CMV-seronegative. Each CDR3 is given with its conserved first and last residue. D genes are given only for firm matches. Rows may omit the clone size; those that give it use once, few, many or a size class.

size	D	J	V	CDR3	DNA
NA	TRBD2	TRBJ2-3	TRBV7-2	CASSLGPSGATSTDTQYF	TGTGCCAGCAGCTTAGGCCCTAGCGGGGCAACTAGCACAGATACGCAGTATTTT
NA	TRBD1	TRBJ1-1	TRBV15	CATSRVRTGNTEAFF	TGTGCCACCAGCAGAGTTAGGACAGGGAACACTGAAGCTTTCTTT
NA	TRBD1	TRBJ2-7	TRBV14	CASSPPDRGFGEQYF	TGTGCCAGCAGTCCTCCGGACAGGGGCTTTGGGGAGCAGTACTTC
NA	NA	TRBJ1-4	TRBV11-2	CASSLGGSGEKLFF	TGTGCCAGCAGCTTAGGGGGCTCGGGTGAAAAACTGTTTTTT
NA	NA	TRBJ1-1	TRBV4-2	CASSEGQNLNTEAFF	TGTGCCAGCAGCGAAGGACAGAATTTAAACACTGAAGCTTTCTTT
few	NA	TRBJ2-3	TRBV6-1	CASIERNTDTQYF	TGTGCCAGCATTGAGCGGAACACAGATACGCAGTATTTT
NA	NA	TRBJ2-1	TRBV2	CASSVRTASYYNEQFF	TGTGCCAGCAGTGTGCGTACGGCTAGTTACTACAATGAGCAGTTCTTC
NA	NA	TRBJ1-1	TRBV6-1	CASSGGDTEAFF	TGTGCCAGCAGTGGGGGGGATACTGAAGCTTTCTTT
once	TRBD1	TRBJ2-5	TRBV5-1	CASRSDRRETQYF	TGCGCCAGCAGGTCGGACAGGCGGGAGACCCAGTACTTC
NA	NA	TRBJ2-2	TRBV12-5	CASGLEATLHNNTGELFF	TGTGCTAGTGGTTTGGAAGCGACTCTTCATAATAACACCGGGGAGCTGTTTTTT
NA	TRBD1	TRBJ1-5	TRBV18	CASSPPGTGDQPQHF	TGTGCCAGCTCACCACCTGGGACAGGGGATCAGCCCCAGCATTTT
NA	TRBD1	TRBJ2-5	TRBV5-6	CASSLIAQGARETQYF	TGTGCCAGCAGCTTGATTGCACAGGGGGCGAGGGAGACCCAGTACTTC
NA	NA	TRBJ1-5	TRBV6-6	CASSYSGDGNQPQHF	TGTGCCAGCAGTTACTCAGGGGATGGCAATCAGCCCCAGCATTTT
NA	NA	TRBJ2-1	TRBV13	CASSLGDSFNEQFF	TGTGCCAGCAGCTTAGGGGACAGCTTTAATGAGCAGTTCTTC
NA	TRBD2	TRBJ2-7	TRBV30	CAWSPPGLAGYEQYF	TGTGCCTGGAGTCCACCGGGACTAGCGGGCTACGAGCAGTACTTC
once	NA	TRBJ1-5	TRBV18	CASSPVSRDIRNQPQHF	TGTGCCAGCTCACCGGTCTCCCGGGACATCCGCAATCAGCCCCAGCATTTT
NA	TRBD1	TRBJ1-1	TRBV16	CASSQEGTGNTEAFF	TGTGCCAGCAGCCAAGAAGGGACAGGGAACACTGAAGCTTTCTTT
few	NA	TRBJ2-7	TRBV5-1	CASSWADSLREQYF	TGCGCCAGCAGCTGGGCGGACTCCCTCCGCGAGCAGTACTTC
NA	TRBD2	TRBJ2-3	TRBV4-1	CASSQLAESTDTQYF	TGCGCCAGCAGCCAACTAGCGGAATCCACAGATACGCAGTATTTT